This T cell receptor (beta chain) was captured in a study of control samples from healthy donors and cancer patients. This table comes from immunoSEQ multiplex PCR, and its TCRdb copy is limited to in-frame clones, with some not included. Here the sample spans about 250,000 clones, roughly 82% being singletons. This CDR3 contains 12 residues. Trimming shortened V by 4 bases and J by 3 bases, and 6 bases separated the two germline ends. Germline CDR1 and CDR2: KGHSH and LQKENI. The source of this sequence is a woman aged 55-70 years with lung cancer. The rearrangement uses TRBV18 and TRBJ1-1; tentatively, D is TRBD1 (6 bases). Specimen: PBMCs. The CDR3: CASSQGDTEAFF. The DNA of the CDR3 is TGTGCCAGCTCACAGGGGGACACTGAAGCTTTCTTT.